The source of this TCR beta chain is a study of human T cells and chemical hapten exposure. The overall study: For the approximately 25-week duration of the study, patients were given weekly doses of diphenylcyclopropenone on the scalp.

A single record per CDR3 protein comes from TCRdb applying MiXCR to the RACE reads. Seen here are about 80,000 distinct CDR3 sequences, 9.5% to 13% observed once, and the top ten hold approximately 2.3%. Germline CDR1 DFQATT, CDR2 SNEGSKA (reference sequence). The CDR3 is 14 amino acids. The V end lost 4 bases, the J end lost 4 bases, and 17 bases lay between the germline ends. Specified time point: patch test 2, 6 weeks after DPC sensitization. Treatment indicated: therapeutic diphenylcyclopropenone sensitization with weekly scalp DPC. The sequence was obtained from a woman aged 25 to 39 with alopecia areata. Some clones in this sample may be carry-over from other donors' samples. The chain is built from TRBV20-1 and TRBJ2-7, with D perhaps matching TRBD1 or TRBD2 (5 bases each). The sequencing here drew on whole blood, taken in connection with sensitization to the hapten diphenylcyclopropenone (DPC). The CDR3 DNA reads as TGCAGTGCTACCGGGACGGCTAAAGAGTACGAGCAGTACTTC. Its translation: CSATGTAKEYEQYF.